The clone carrying this T cell receptor (beta chain) was counted between two and nine times. Its target is not known. This sample stems from a study of naive and memory T cell subsets. Whole-study results and caveats: Expression changes during T cell differentiation may affect RNA-based TCR counts. Naive repertoires, especially CD8, held a few larger clonotypes, possibly memory cells re-expressing CD45RA. Over 90% of naive TCR sequences appeared only once after error correction, unlike memory subsets.

CD8 T cells were positively selected from what remained after CD4 positive selection. Germline V gives CDR1 SQVTM, CDR2 ANQGSEA. V was pared by 3 bases and J by 4 bases, with 8 bases of the junction left unmatched. There are 15 residues in the CDR3. Two oligonucleotides, mixed equimolar, formed the beta constant-region primer covering TRBC1 and TRBC2. Four rounds of PCR amplified the ligated cDNA using nested alpha and beta constant-region primers plus SP2. An oligonucleotide with the SP2 primer and a 12-nucleotide UMI was ligated to the cDNA 3' end. TCRdb passed the UMI-ligation and nested PCR reads through MiXCR, listing each CDR3 protein once. The sample holds under 150,000 distinct CDR3 sequences, about a fifth seen once.

The receptor's source is a human donor in good health. The chain employs TRBV29-1 and TRBJ2-7; 11 bases are a match to TRBD2. Specimen: naive CD8+ T cells from blood. CDR3 residues: CSVDGLAGGDYEQYF. The DNA of the CDR3 is TGCAGCGTTGATGGTCTAGCGGGAGGAGATTACGAGCAGTACTTC.